This record covers a single T cell receptor (beta chain). The sample comes from a study of tissue T cells after allogeneic stem cell transplantation. Profiling relied on immunoSEQ multiplex PCR, and the TCRdb table lists in-frame clones only, not all of them. Of roughly 3,100 clones detected, around 65% appear once; the ten largest clones hold over 20%. Adult allogeneic hematopoietic cell transplant recipients with steroid-refractory graft-versus-host disease were prospectively enrolled for research autopsy. The sequencing used jejunal tissue, collected at autopsy. This receptor was taken from an older male patient with steroid-refractory graft-versus-host disease after an allogeneic stem cell transplant. Some T cells may be transferred from the graft donor.

The CDR3 protein is CASSQGLAGYEQYF. The CDR3 DNA follows: TGTGCCAGCAGCCAAGGACTAGCGGGCTACGAGCAGTACTTC. The chain employs TRBV3-1 (or the pseudogene TRBV3-2) and TRBJ2-7, with 10 positions matching TRBD2. Germline V gives CDR1 LGHDT, CDR2 YNNKEL (reference sequence). Unmatched junction bases numbered 0, after V lost 1 base and J lost 3 bases. This CDR3 has 14 amino acids.